This T cell receptor beta chain came from a study of cytomegalovirus exposure and HLA in healthy donors. PCR employed 60 Vbeta and 13 Jbeta primers. Repertoires were generated with immunoSEQ multiplex PCR, while TCRdb's copy carries only in-frame clones and drops some. The sample lists about 100,000 clones; about three quarters were seen once. The CDR3 contains 14 residues. J was trimmed by 5 bases and V by 3 bases; bases with no gene match: 6. Germline CDR1 SGHDT, CDR2 YYEEEE. Sequenced input: PBMCs. The receptor was derived from a young man in good health and CMV-seronegative. The chain carries TRBV5-6 and TRBJ2-7, with 9 positions matching TRBD2. CDR3 nucleotides: TGTGCCAGCAGCTCGGGGGGACTAGCCCACGAGCAGTACTTC. Protein sequence: CASSSGGLAHEQYF. Together with reference TRBV5-6 and TRBJ2-7, the CDR3 gives the full variable domain: DAGVTQSPTHLIKTRGQQVTLRCSPKSGHDTVSWYQQALGQGPQFIFQYYEEEERQRGNFPDRFSGHQFPNYSSELNVNALLLGDSALYLCASSSGGLAHEQYFGPGTRLTVT.